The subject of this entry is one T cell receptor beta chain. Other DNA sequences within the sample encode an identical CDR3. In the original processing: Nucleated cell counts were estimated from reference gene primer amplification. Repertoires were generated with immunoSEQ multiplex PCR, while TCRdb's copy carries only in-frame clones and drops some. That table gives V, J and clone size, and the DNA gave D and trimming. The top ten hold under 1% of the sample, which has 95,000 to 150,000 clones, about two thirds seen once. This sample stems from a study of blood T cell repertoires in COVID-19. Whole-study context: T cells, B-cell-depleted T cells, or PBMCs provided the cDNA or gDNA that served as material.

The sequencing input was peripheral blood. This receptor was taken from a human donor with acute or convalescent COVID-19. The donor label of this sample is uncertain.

CDR3 amino acids: CASSVRGKETQYF. The CDR3, as DNA: TGCGCCAGCAGCGTGAGAGGAAAAGAGACCCAGTACTTC. V gene TRBV10-2 combines with J gene TRBJ2-5; D is uncertain. Germline CDR1 is WSHSY and CDR2 is SAAADI. V was clipped by 6 bases and J by 3 bases, with 11 bases between them. There are 13 residues in the CDR3.